These 18 T cell receptor beta chains share one sample of origin, sequenced in a study of T cell changes during pregnancy in multiple sclerosis. Repertoires were generated with immunoSEQ multiplex PCR, while TCRdb's copy carries only in-frame clones and drops some. The sample holds 98,000 or so clones, approximately 93% seen once. This specimen was peripheral blood, taken after pregnancy. Source of these receptors: a female donor with multiple sclerosis, enrolled in a pregnancy study.

The V and J genes are TRBV5-1 and TRBJ2-3; the match to TRBD2 covers 7 bases. From germline, CDR1 is SGHRS and CDR2 YFSETQ. V gave up 2 bases and J gave up 4 bases; unmatched junction bases: 7. The length of the CDR3 is 15 residues. The CDR3 DNA follows: TGCGCCAGCAGCTTATCGGGGAGGGAGGCAGATACGCAGTATTTT. Its protein product is CASSLSGREADTQYF.

The CDR3 protein is CASSNVGQGAVEQYF. The CDR3 region has the DNA TGTGCCAGTAGTAATGTGGGACAGGGGGCAGTCGAGCAGTACTTC. The chain couples TRBV19 to TRBJ2-7, with 12 bases lining up with TRBD1. The germline gives CDR1 LNHDA, CDR2 SQIVND (reference sequence). J lost 6 bases, V lost 4 bases, and 7 bases had no gene match. The CDR3 covers 15 residues.

This clone came up once. The chain couples TRBV7-6 to TRBJ2-7; 8 positions match TRBD2. From germline, CDR1 is SGHVS and CDR2 FNYEAQ. Germline trimming cut 1 base from V and 5 bases from J; bases unmatched to any gene: 7. CDR3 size: 15 residues. In DNA form, the CDR3 reads TGTGCCAGCAGCTTAGAAAGCGGGAGAGTCCACGAGCAGTACTTC. This codes for CASSLESGRVHEQYF.

The chain links TRBV5-4 to TRBJ2-5, with TRBD1 matching over 7 bases. The CDR3 extends over 14 amino acids. V shed 3 bases, J shed 2 bases, and the junction held 4 bases outside the gene matches. Looked up from germline, CDR1 is SGHNT and CDR2 is YYREEE (reference sequence). CDR3 in DNA: TGTGCCAGCAGCTCTAGACAGGGTCAAGAGACCCAGTACTTC. The encoded protein is CASSSRQGQETQYF.

The chain joins TRBV5-6 to TRBJ1-1, with 8 bases fitting TRBD1. The CDR3 extends over 13 amino acids. CDR1 and CDR2 (germline): SGHDT, YYEEEE. Germline trimming cut 3 bases from V and 9 bases from J; bases unmatched to any gene: 7. The CDR3 coding sequence is TGTGCCAGCAGCTACGGGACAGGAGAAAAAGCTTTCTTT. Translated: CASSYGTGEKAFF.

About this clone: One end of the junction is discordant with germline, which a read error may explain. The V gene is TRBV19, the J gene TRBJ1-4, with D possibly matching TRBD1 (5 bases). CDR3 length equals 10 residues. CDR1 and CDR2 from the germline V gene are LNHDA and SQIVND (reference sequence). The chain's CDR3 is CASGMGRLFF. DNA for the CDR3: TGTGCCAGTGGTATGGGGCGGCTGTTTTTT.

The chain joins TRBV7-6 to TRBJ1-3; D uncertain. Trimming pared 2 bases from V and 1 base from J, leaving 12 bases between. Per the germline V gene, CDR1 is SGHVS and CDR2 is FNYEAQ. The CDR3 extends over 16 amino acids. The CDR3: CASSLSPRVSGNTIYF. The CDR3 nucleotides are TGTGCCAGCAGCTTAAGTCCCCGGGTGTCTGGAAACACCATATATTTT.

This clone was detected once. The V gene is TRBV11-1, the J gene TRBJ1-1; D is unresolved. Germline V gives CDR1 SGHAT, CDR2 FQDESV (reference sequence). This CDR3 has 13 amino acids. V was shortened by 2 bases and J by 5 bases, with 9 bases between the two germline ends. The CDR3 loop is CASSLSGQTEAFF. The CDR3 coding sequence is TGTGCCAGCAGCTTAAGCGGTCAAACTGAAGCTTTCTTT.

The rearrangement joins TRBV5-1 to TRBJ1-2, with D tentatively TRBD1 (5 bases). The CDR3 has 19 residues. The germline V gene encodes CDR1 SGHRS and CDR2 YFSETQ. V gave up 0 bases and J gave up 0 bases, with 21 bases separating them. Here the CDR3 DNA reads TGCGCCAGCAGCTTGGCATTTTCGAGCCCTACCAGGGCTAACTATGGCTACACCTTC. As protein: CASSLAFSSPTRANYGYTF. The whole variable domain, filled in from reference TRBV5-1 and TRBJ1-2, reads KAGVTQTPRYLIKTRGQQVTLSCSPISGHRSVSWYQQTPGQGLQFLFEYFSETQRNKGNFPGRFSGRQFSNSRSEMNVSTLELGDSALYLCASSLAFSSPTRANYGYTFGSGTRLTVV.

The chain uses TRBV7-2 and TRBJ2-2; 8 positions match TRBD2. V trimming: 5 bases; J trimming: 1 base; junction bases outside the gene matches: 6. Germline V lookup: CDR1 SGHTA, CDR2 FQGNSA. This CDR3 contains 16 residues. CDR3 sequence (DNA): TGTGCCAGCAGCGCTTGGACTAGCAGGAACACCGGGGAGCTGTTTTTT. It specifies CASSAWTSRNTGELFF.

The CDR3 spells CASSLGQLTNYGYTF. CDR3 DNA: TGTGCCAGCAGTTTGGGGCAGCTTACTAACTATGGCTACACCTTC. The gene calls are TRBV28 and TRBJ1-2, with a tentative D call TRBD1 (5 bases). CDR1 and CDR2 (germline): MDHEN, SYDVKM. V lost 3 bases and J lost 0, with 11 bases in between. The CDR3 is 15 amino acids.

This clone was picked up one time. The genes are TRBV7-8 and TRBJ1-1; D is ambiguous. V was trimmed by 3 bases and J by 7 bases, leaving 21 bases between them. The CDR3 is 16 residues long. CDR1 SGHVS and CDR2 FQNEAQ come from the germline V gene. CDR3 region: CASSFPPTGRAIEAFF. CDR3 sequence (DNA): TGTGCCAGCAGCTTCCCTCCGACGGGGAGGGCAATTGAAGCTTTCTTT.

This clone was recorded only once. This rearrangement joins TRBV5-4 to TRBJ2-3; 8 bases agree with TRBD1. V dropped 4 bases and J dropped 4; count of bases not matched to a gene: 5. CDR1 SGHNT and CDR2 YYREEE come from the germline V gene (reference sequence). CDR3 length: 14 amino acids. The CDR3 reads CASSLRGQADTQYF. The CDR3 region has the DNA TGTGCCAGCAGCCTCAGGGGGCAGGCAGATACGCAGTATTTT. The entire variable domain, with the rest obtained from reference TRBV5-4 and TRBJ2-3, is as follows: ETGVTQSPTHLIKTRGQQVTLRCSSQSGHNTVSWYQQALGQGPQFIFQYYREEENGRGNFPPRFSGLQFPNYSSELNVNALELDDSALYLCASSLRGQADTQYFGPGTRLTVL.

The rearrangement links TRBV27 to TRBJ2-7; D perhaps matches TRBD2 (5 bases). The CDR3 spans 14 residues. CDR1 and CDR2 from the germline V gene are MNHEY and SMNVEV (reference sequence). Trimming pared 1 base from V and 2 bases from J, leaving 9 bases between. The CDR3 DNA is TGTGCCAGCAGTTTATATGGGAGTCCCTACGAGCAGTACTTC. Amino acid sequence: CASSLYGSPYEQYF.

This chain connects TRBV5-1 to TRBJ2-7, with 7 bases identical to TRBD2. Looked up from germline, CDR1 is SGHRS and CDR2 is YFSETQ. The CDR3 extends over 14 amino acids. V shed 5 bases, J shed 7 bases, and the junction held 12 bases outside the gene matches. CDR3: CASRSLTGGEEQYF. CDR3 bases: TGCGCCAGCAGATCTTTAACGGGAGGTGAAGAGCAGTACTTC.

This clone was observed a single time. This rearrangement joins TRBV11-2 to TRBJ2-1, with D possibly matching TRBD2 (6 bases). Trimming took 1 base from V and 7 from J, leaving 11 bases between them. The CDR3 runs to 14 residues. CDR1 SGHAT and CDR2 FQNNGV come from the germline V gene. The CDR3 region is CASSLVAGRNEQFF. DNA of the CDR3: TGTGCCAGCAGCTTAGTGGCAGGGAGGAATGAGCAGTTCTTC. Supplemented by reference TRBV11-2 and TRBJ2-1, the full variable domain reads EAGVAQSPRYKIIEKRQSVAFWCNPISGHATLYWYQQILGQGPKLLIQFQNNGVVDDSQLPKDRFSAERLKGVDSTLKIQPAKLEDSAVYLCASSLVAGRNEQFFGPGTRLTVL.

V gene TRBV7-9 combines with J gene TRBJ1-1, with 7 positions matching TRBD1. Germline V lookup: CDR1 SEHNR, CDR2 FQNEAQ (reference sequence). This CDR3 comprises 14 residues. The J segment lost 8 bases and the V segment lost 5 bases, leaving 11 bases of the junction unmatched. The DNA of the CDR3 is TGTGCCAGCAGCGCCCCTCAACAGGGGATCGAAGCTTTCTTT. This gives the protein CASSAPQQGIEAFF.

The chain couples TRBV6-6 to TRBJ1-4; TRBD1 is a possible D gene (6 bases). Germline V gene sequence: CDR1 MNHNY, CDR2 SVGAGI (reference sequence). The CDR3 sequence is 13 residues long. With 2 bases removed from V and 8 bases from J, the gap between germline ends came to 9 bases. Here the CDR3 reads CASSYTGKEKLFF. The CDR3 DNA reads TGTGCCAGCAGTTACACAGGGAAAGAAAAACTGTTTTTT.